Presented here are 17 T cell receptor beta chains from one specimen sequenced in a study of blood T cell repertoires in COVID-19. The repertoire was sequenced with immunoSEQ multiplex PCR; TCRdb's copy has only in-frame clones and lacks some. The repertoire includes fewer than 40,000 clones, roughly 80% of them detected once, and roughly an eighth sits in the top ten. Material: peripheral blood. These receptors were obtained from a human donor in a cohort sampled during active COVID-19.

The chain has TRBV19 and TRBJ1-1, with D tentatively TRBD1 (6 bases). The V end lost 7 bases, the J end lost 3 bases, and 12 bases lay between the germline ends. Looked up from germline, CDR1 is LNHDA and CDR2 is SQIVND (reference sequence). The CDR3 has 13 residues. The CDR3 sequence is CASTNRVDTEAFF. Written as DNA, the CDR3 is TGTGCCAGTACTAACAGGGTGGACACTGAAGCTTTCTTT.

This chain links TRBV7-6 with TRBJ1-3; D is uncertain. This CDR3 comprises 15 residues. With 1 base removed from V and 1 base from J, the gap between germline ends came to 8 bases. The germline V gene encodes CDR1 SGHVS and CDR2 FNYEAQ. CDR3 in DNA: TGTGCCAGCAGCTTAGGTCAGGCATCTGGAAACACCATATATTTT. It specifies CASSLGQASGNTIYF. Full variable domain (missing parts from reference TRBV7-6 and TRBJ1-3): GAGVSQSPRYKVTKRGQDVALRCDPISGHVSLYWYRQALGQGPEFLTYFNYEAQQDKSGLPNDRFSAERPEGSISTLTIQRTEQRDSAMYRCASSLGQASGNTIYFGEGSWLTVV.

The chain links TRBV28 to TRBJ1-6, with 8 bases fitting TRBD1. V was clipped by 0 bases and J by 9 bases; unmatched bases: 1. This CDR3 is built from 14 residues. Germline values: CDR1 MDHEN, CDR2 SYDVKM. CDR3 residues: CASSLWDRVSPLHF. For the CDR3, the DNA is TGTGCCAGCAGTTTATGGGACAGGGTTTCACCCCTCCACTTT.

This chain uses TRBV7-3 with TRBJ1-2, with TRBD1 identical over 7 bases. The junction had 5 bases not matched to a gene; V was cut back by 5 bases and J by 5 bases. This CDR3 is 13 amino acids long. Germline values: CDR1 SGHTA, CDR2 FQGTGA. CDR3 protein: CASSRDRDYGYTF. CDR3 bases: TGTGCCAGCAGCCGAGACAGGGATTATGGCTACACCTTC.

V usage is TRBV18 and J usage is TRBJ1-1; D perhaps matches TRBD1 (6 bases). This CDR3 is built from 15 residues. V lost 0 bases and J lost 4, with 12 bases in between. Germline CDR1 is KGHSH and CDR2 is LQKENI. CDR3 in amino acids: CASSPPVVRGTEAFF. The CDR3 DNA sequence: TGTGCCAGCTCACCACCGGTAGTCAGGGGCACTGAAGCTTTCTTT.

This rearrangement joins TRBV7-9 to TRBJ1-6, with D uncertain. The germline gives CDR1 SEHNR, CDR2 FQNEAQ (reference sequence). CDR3 length: 11 residues. The V end was cut by 6 bases, the J end by 9 bases, with 6 bases between. In DNA form, the CDR3 reads TGTGCCAGCAGTTCGGTTTCACCCCTCCACTTT. Amino acids: CASSSVSPLHF.

The V and J genes are TRBV4-1 and TRBJ2-3; D gene ambiguous. This CDR3 contains 12 residues. V was pared by 3 bases and J by 6 bases, with 7 bases between. CDR1 is MGHRA, CDR2 YSYEKL, per germline. Here the CDR3 DNA reads TGCGCCAGCAGCCATCCTTTGGATACGCAGTATTTT. This sequence encodes CASSHPLDTQYF.

The rearrangement uses TRBV27 and TRBJ2-7; a possible D gene is TRBD2 (6 bases). The germline V and J ends were trimmed by 10 bases and 6 bases, with 22 bases remaining between them. CDR3 length: 14 residues. Germline CDR1 MNHEY, CDR2 SMNVEV (reference sequence). This CDR3 is CATKGPWRDGEQYF. The CDR3 DNA sequence: TGTGCCACGAAGGGCCCTTGGAGGGATGGCGAGCAGTACTTC.

The genes are TRBV1 and TRBJ2-2; TRBD1, the table's D call, was not compared with the DNA. TRBV1 is assigned pseudogene status. The CDR3 consists of 16 residues. This CDR3 reads CTSSQTGIPNTGELFF. CDR3 DNA: TGCACCAGCAGCCAGACAGGGATCCCGAACACCGGGGAGCTGTTTTTT.

The chain carries TRBV24-1 and TRBJ1-5, with TRBD1 matching over 10 bases. Trimming cost V 3 bases and J 5 bases; bases outside gene matches: 12. This CDR3 is built from 18 residues. The germline V gene has CDR1 KGHDR and CDR2 SFDVKD. The CDR3 DNA is TGTGCCACCAGTGATCCAAGCCGGGACAGGGGAGGGGATCAGCCCCAGCATTTT. It is translated as CATSDPSRDRGGDQPQHF.

V gene TRBV19 combines with J gene TRBJ1-1; 7 bases align to TRBD1. Per germline, CDR1 LNHDA and CDR2 SQIVND (reference sequence). With 7 bases clipped from V and 1 base from J, the junction kept 6 bases outside the gene matches. CDR3 length: 14 residues. Here the CDR3 reads CASTRRQGNTEAFF. In DNA, the CDR3 is TGTGCCAGTACCCGTCGACAGGGGAACACTGAAGCTTTCTTT.

The chain uses TRBV5-4 and TRBJ2-3, with TRBD1 matching over 7 bases. Germline loops: CDR1 SGHNT, CDR2 YYREEE (reference sequence). V lost 4 bases and J lost 3; bases outside the gene matches: 2. CDR3 length: 13 residues. Written as DNA, the CDR3 is TGTGCCAGCAGCGCGACAGGGACAGATACGCAGTATTTT. It translates to CASSATGTDTQYF.

The chain couples TRBV7-2 to TRBJ1-5, with no clear D. Germline-derived CDR1 and CDR2 are SGHTA and FQGNSA. The germline V and J ends were trimmed by 4 bases and 5 bases, with 9 bases remaining between them. The CDR3 covers 13 residues. Here the CDR3 DNA reads TGTGCCAGCAGCTATAAACTAGATCAGCCCCAGCATTTT. Protein: CASSYKLDQPQHF.

The chain employs TRBV19 and TRBJ2-1; 13 bases match TRBD2. CDR1 LNHDA and CDR2 SQIVND come from the germline V gene (reference sequence). The CDR3 consists of 15 residues. V shed 7 bases, J shed 9 bases, and the junction held 9 bases outside the gene matches. CDR3 loop: CASNPLAGGPGEQFF. CDR3 nucleotide sequence: TGTGCCAGTAACCCACTAGCGGGGGGGCCAGGTGAGCAGTTCTTC.

The chain employs TRBV18 and TRBJ1-5; D remains unclear. This CDR3 has 16 amino acids. Germline CDR1 is KGHSH and CDR2 is LQKENI. Trimming pared 4 bases from V and 2 bases from J, leaving 15 bases between. Here the CDR3 DNA reads TGTGCCAGCTCACTCGAGGAGGGAGAGGGCAATCAGCCCCAGCATTTT. Protein: CASSLEEGEGNQPQHF.

The J gene is TRBJ1-1, the V gene TRBV30; 8 nucleotides agree with TRBD1. The V gene's germline CDR1 is GTSNPN and CDR2 SVGIG (reference sequence). The CDR3 totals 14 residues. With V trimmed by 2 bases and J by 3 bases, 5 bases remained unmatched. The CDR3 loop reads CAWSRQGRYTEAFF. The CDR3 DNA reads TGTGCCTGGAGTCGACAGGGGAGGTACACTGAAGCTTTCTTT.

This CDR3 is CASRRDSYRGEQYF. CDR3 DNA: TGTGCCAGCAGAAGGGACAGCTACAGGGGAGAGCAGTACTTC. The chain couples TRBV28 to TRBJ2-7, with TRBD1 identical over 7 bases. After removal of 6 bases from V and 7 bases from J, the junction contained 12 bases not matched to a gene. CDR1 is MDHEN and CDR2 is SYDVKM in the germline V gene. This CDR3 contains 14 residues.